In this sample, the clone carrying this T cell receptor beta chain turned up a few times. What it binds is unknown. Germline assignment: CDR1 ENHRY and CDR2 SYGVKD. V lost 8 bases and J lost 2, with 10 bases in between. The CDR3 contains 12 residues. This sample was taken from a study of identical twins. Study results and limitations: Fewer insertions marked abundant cord blood beta clonotypes; young adult naive trended weakly, memory not at all. In monozygotic twins, models underestimated the sharing of out-of-frame TCR alpha.

TCRdb recomputed calls from the 5' RACE reads with MiXCR, one row per CDR3 protein. Of 1.5 million to 2 million distinct CDR3 sequences listed, less than 35% are singletons. This receptor was taken from a newborn girl in good health. Sequencing input: cord blood. The chain employs TRBV10-3 and TRBJ2-7, with D perhaps given as TRBD1 or TRBD2 (6 bases each). CDR3 sequence: CAISGGPYEQYF. The CDR3 nucleotides read TGTGCCATCTCCGGGGGCCCCTACGAGCAGTACTTC.